This TCR beta chain originates from a study of monozygotic twins with inflammatory bowel disease. Study-level findings and limits: Differences in immunosuppressive treatment may have been a source of added variability in patient repertoires. IBD patients, compared with healthy twins, shared fewer clonotypes with others (especially with disease activity).

Details on this clonotype: The antigen is unknown.

TCRdb reworked the 5' RACE reads into one entry per CDR3 protein, no DNA. The sample totals around 140,000 distinct CDR3 sequences. CDR3 size: 15 residues. Per the germline V gene, CDR1 is SGHAT and CDR2 is FQNNGV. Blood, more than 2 ml, was drawn per donor. The gene calls are TRBV11-2 and TRBJ1-2; TCRdb indicates TRBD1, and absent DNA this call remains unverified. Sequenced sample: blood. The clonotype originates from a human donor with ulcerative colitis or Crohn's disease, or a healthy co-twin of an affected twin (not recorded which). CDR3 region: CASSFGGGSADGYTF.